This is a list of T cell receptor beta chains from one sample in a study of T cell responses to AZD1222 COVID-19 vaccine. Repertoires were generated with immunoSEQ multiplex PCR, while TCRdb's copy carries only in-frame clones and drops some. Of roughly 160,000 clones detected, 85% to 90% appear once; the ten largest clones hold over 4%. The starting material was peripheral blood, obtained 28 days after the second AZD1222 dose. These receptors all stem from an adult who received the AZD1222 COVID-19 vaccine. Both conserved end residues are part of each CDR3. The order of the fields is J gene, V gene, D gene, clone size, CDR3 protein, CDR3 DNA. A D gene is named only where the DNA matches it firmly. Clone sizes are given selectively: once, few, many, or a class where the clone is expanded.

>TRBJ1-2|TRBV5-4|TRBD1|NA
CASSFTGGDYTF
TGTGCCAGCAGCTTTACAGGGGGCGACTACACCTTC
>TRBJ1-3|TRBV2|NA|once
CASIGGGLGSAGNTIYF
TGTGCCAGCATCGGGGGCGGGCTAGGGTCGGCTGGAAACACCATATATTTT
>TRBJ2-7|TRBV7-2|TRBD1|NA
CASSLAGTGGAGSYEQYF
TGTGCCAGCAGCTTAGCCGGGACAGGGGGCGCCGGCTCCTACGAGCAGTACTTC
>TRBJ1-2|TRBV6-5|TRBD1|NA
CASSRAGTANYGYTF
TGTGCCAGCAGTAGAGCCGGGACAGCTAACTATGGCTACACCTTC
>TRBJ1-2|TRBV10-3|NA|NA
CAISDVDSPLPYGYTF
TGTGCCATCAGTGACGTTGACTCGCCCCTACCCTATGGCTACACCTTC
>TRBJ2-3|TRBV3-1/TRBV3-2|TRBD2|NA
CASSQSSGGGSDTQYF
TGTGCCAGCAGCCAAAGTTCCGGGGGGGGATCAGATACGCAGTATTTT
>TRBJ2-7|TRBV27|TRBD1|NA
CASSRQGHYEQYF
TGTGCCAGCAGCAGACAGGGGCACTACGAGCAGTACTTC
>TRBJ1-3|TRBV4-1|NA|NA
CAANSGNTIYF
TGCGCCGCGAACTCTGGAAACACCATATATTTT
>TRBJ2-7|TRBV4-1|NA|NA
CASSQDHGPSYEQYF
TGCGCCAGCAGCCAAGATCACGGCCCCTCCTACGAGCAGTACTTC
>TRBJ2-7|TRBV5-1|TRBD1|NA
CASSSTGTGVKQYF
TGCGCCAGCAGCTCAACCGGGACAGGGGTTAAGCAGTACTTC
>TRBJ1-1|TRBV6-4|NA|NA
CASSDSSMSPEAFF
TGTGCCAGCAGTGACTCGAGTATGTCCCCTGAAGCTTTCTTT
>TRBJ1-2|TRBV6-5|NA|NA
CASGGEFVGDGYTF
TGTGCCAGCGGGGGGGAGTTCGTAGGGGATGGCTACACCTTC
>TRBJ2-3|TRBV24-1|TRBD2|NA
CATLPLWAAGPTDTQYF
TGTGCCACCCTACCCCTCTGGGCAGCGGGGCCCACAGATACGCAGTATTTT
>TRBJ2-7|TRBV10-2|NA|few
CASSRSPSYEQYF
TGCGCCAGCAGTCGGAGTCCCTCCTACGAGCAGTACTTC
>TRBJ1-5|TRBV10-3|TRBD1|once
CAITTGNNQPQHF
TGTGCCATCACGACAGGGAACAATCAGCCCCAGCATTTT
>TRBJ1-2|TRBV5-6|NA|NA
CASSLTGYGYTF
TGTGCCAGCAGCTTGACAGGGTATGGCTACACCTTC
>TRBJ2-7|TRBV5-5|TRBD1|NA
CASSSNPGTGVYEQYF
TGTGCCAGCAGCTCAAATCCCGGGACAGGTGTCTACGAGCAGTACTTC
>TRBJ2-3|TRBV5-1|NA|NA
CASSNRDTYTDTQYF
TGCGCCAGCAGCAACCGGGACACCTACACAGATACGCAGTATTTT
>TRBJ2-3|TRBV18|NA|NA
CASSPPRAGAITDTQYF
TGTGCCAGCTCACCACCGAGGGCGGGGGCGATCACAGATACGCAGTATTTT
>TRBJ1-1|TRBV18|NA|NA
CASSSGLGDIMNTEAFF
TGTGCCAGCTCATCAGGGCTAGGGGACATTATGAACACTGAAGCTTTCTTT
>TRBJ1-2|TRBV19|NA|NA
CASSIANYGYTF
TGTGCCAGTAGTATCGCGAACTATGGCTACACCTTC
>TRBJ2-2|TRBV7-2|NA|NA
CASSFGMTPGELFF
TGTGCCAGCAGCTTTGGGATGACCCCCGGGGAGCTGTTTTTT
>TRBJ1-1|TRBV5-1|TRBD1|NA
CASSWKDRVEAFF
TGCGCCAGCAGCTGGAAGGACAGGGTTGAAGCTTTCTTT
>TRBJ1-1|TRBV7-2|NA|NA
CASSFSGKGNTEAFF
TGTGCCAGCAGCTTTAGTGGCAAGGGGAACACTGAAGCTTTCTTT
>TRBJ2-1|TRBV9|NA|NA
CASSKAANEQFF
TGTGCCAGCAGCAAGGCAGCCAATGAGCAGTTCTTC
>TRBJ1-6|TRBV6-6|NA|NA
CASSLQDAISLNSPLHF
TGTGCCAGCAGTCTTCAGGACGCGATTTCTCTTAATTCACCCCTCCACTTT
>TRBJ1-6|TRBV6-1|NA|NA
CASSEIGSGSPLHF
TGTGCCAGCAGTGAAATAGGGTCGGGATCACCCCTCCACTTT
>TRBJ1-4|TRBV6-5|NA|NA
CASGIPGWKLFF
TGTGCCAGCGGGATCCCGGGGTGGAAACTGTTTTTT
>TRBJ2-4|TRBV6-5|NA|once
CASSRGTAKNIQYF
TGTGCCAGCAGTCGAGGGACAGCCAAAAACATTCAGTACTTC
>TRBJ1-2|TRBV13|TRBD1|NA
CASSLLGQGAYGYTF
TGTGCCAGCAGCTTGCTCGGACAGGGGGCCTATGGCTACACCTTC
>TRBJ1-2|TRBV6-5|NA|NA
CASSSKGLGGYTF
TGTGCCAGCAGCTCTAAGGGGTTGGGTGGCTACACCTTC
>TRBJ1-3|TRBV9|NA|NA
CASSVEGDTGNTIYF
TGTGCCAGCAGCGTAGAGGGGGATACTGGAAACACCATATATTTT
>TRBJ1-1|TRBV5-4|NA|NA
CASSGAGTMNTEAFF
TGTGCCAGCAGCGGAGCCGGGACCATGAACACTGAAGCTTTCTTT
>TRBJ2-7|TRBV25-1|NA|NA
CASSEEGGLYEQYF
TGTGCCAGCAGTGAAGAGGGAGGTCTCTACGAGCAGTACTTC
>TRBJ2-7|TRBV5-1|TRBD1|NA
CASSIKQGIGYEQYF
TGCGCCAGCAGCATAAAACAGGGGATCGGATACGAGCAGTACTTC
>TRBJ2-3|TRBV7-9|TRBD2|NA
CASSPTAGGVHITDTQYF
TGTGCCAGCAGCCCGACGGCGGGGGGGGTTCACATCACAGATACGCAGTATTTT
>TRBJ1-5|TRBV15|NA|NA
CATSVKQLYSNQPQHF
TGTGCCACCAGTGTTAAACAGCTCTATAGCAATCAGCCCCAGCATTTT